This TCR beta chain was sequenced for a study of naive and memory T cell subsets. Trimming left V 1 base short and J 1 base short, with 11 bases between. This CDR3 spans 15 amino acids. CDR1 is DFQATT, CDR2 SNEGSKA, per germline (reference sequence). This clonotype was picked up a small number of times. The beta constant-region primer was an equimolar mix of two oligonucleotides covering TRBC1 and TRBC2. Ligated cDNA was amplified by four rounds of PCR with nested alpha and beta constant-region primers and SP2. TCRdb fed the UMI-ligation and nested PCR reads into MiXCR, producing one record per CDR3 protein. The top ten clones hold 0.8% to 1% of a sample with 95,000 to 150,000 distinct CDR3 sequences, 35% to 40% of them seen once.

Sequencing input: central memory CD4+ T cells from blood. The TCR was taken from a human donor in good health. This rearrangement joins TRBV20-1 to TRBJ2-1; the D gene could be TRBD1 or TRBD2 (5 bases each). CDR3 protein: CSARVGERSYNEQFF. The CDR3 DNA reads as TGCAGTGCTAGAGTGGGGGAGAGGTCCTACAATGAGCAGTTCTTC.